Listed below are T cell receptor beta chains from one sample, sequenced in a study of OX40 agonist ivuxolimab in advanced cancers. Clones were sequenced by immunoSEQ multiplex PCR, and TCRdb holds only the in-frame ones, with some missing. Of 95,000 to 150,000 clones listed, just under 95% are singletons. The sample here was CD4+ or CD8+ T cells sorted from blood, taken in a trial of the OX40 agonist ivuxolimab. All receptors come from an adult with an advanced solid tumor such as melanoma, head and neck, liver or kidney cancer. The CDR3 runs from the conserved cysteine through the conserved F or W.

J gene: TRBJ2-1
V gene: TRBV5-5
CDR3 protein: CASSLLDRELQGLVF

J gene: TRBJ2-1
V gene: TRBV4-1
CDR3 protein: CASSHELAGVDNEQFF

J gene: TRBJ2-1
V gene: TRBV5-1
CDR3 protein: CASSTTGTRNNEQFF

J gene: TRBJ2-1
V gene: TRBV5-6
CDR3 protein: CASSAGLAGWNEQFF

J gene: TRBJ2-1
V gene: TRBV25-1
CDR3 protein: CASSEPGGGSYNEQFF

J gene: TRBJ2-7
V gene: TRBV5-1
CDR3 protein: CASSLDPSASSYEQYF

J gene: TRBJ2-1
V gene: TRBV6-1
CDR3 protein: CASSETAGRAVYNEQFF

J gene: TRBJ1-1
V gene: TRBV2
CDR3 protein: CASIREGNTEAFF

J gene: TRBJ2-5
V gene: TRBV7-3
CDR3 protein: CASSPKLAPGETQYF

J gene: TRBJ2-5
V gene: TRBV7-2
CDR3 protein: CASSPREETQYF

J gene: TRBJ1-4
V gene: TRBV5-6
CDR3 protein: CASSWSTNEKLFF

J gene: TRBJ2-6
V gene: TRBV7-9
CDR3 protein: CASSLGSGSGANVLTF

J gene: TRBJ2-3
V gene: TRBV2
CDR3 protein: CASRDRVGTDTQYF

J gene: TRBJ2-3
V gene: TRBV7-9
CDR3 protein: CASSLRDSNTDTQYF

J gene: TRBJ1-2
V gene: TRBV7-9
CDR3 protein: CASSPDGTGFYGYTF

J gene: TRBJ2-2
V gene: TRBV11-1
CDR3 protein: CASGTNRLSARVGELFF

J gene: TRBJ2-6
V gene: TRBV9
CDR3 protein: CASSVAHSGANVLTF